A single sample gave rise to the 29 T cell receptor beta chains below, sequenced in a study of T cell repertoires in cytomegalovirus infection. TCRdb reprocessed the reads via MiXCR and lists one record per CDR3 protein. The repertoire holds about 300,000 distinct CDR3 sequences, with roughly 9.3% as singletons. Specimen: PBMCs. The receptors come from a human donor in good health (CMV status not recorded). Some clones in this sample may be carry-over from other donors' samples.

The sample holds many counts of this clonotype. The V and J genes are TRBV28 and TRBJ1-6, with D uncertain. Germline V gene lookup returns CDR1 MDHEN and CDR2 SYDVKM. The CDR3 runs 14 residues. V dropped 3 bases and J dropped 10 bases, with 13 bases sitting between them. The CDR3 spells CASSLVLGSSPLHF. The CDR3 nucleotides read TGTGCCAGCAGTTTGGTACTGGGTTCATCACCCCTCCACTTT. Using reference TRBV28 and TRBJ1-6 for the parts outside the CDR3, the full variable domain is DVKVTQSSRYLVKRTGEKVFLECVQDMDHENMFWYRQDPGLGLRLIYFSYDVKMKEKGDIPEGYSVSREKKERFSLILESASTNQTSMYLCASSLVLGSSPLHFGNGTRLTVT.

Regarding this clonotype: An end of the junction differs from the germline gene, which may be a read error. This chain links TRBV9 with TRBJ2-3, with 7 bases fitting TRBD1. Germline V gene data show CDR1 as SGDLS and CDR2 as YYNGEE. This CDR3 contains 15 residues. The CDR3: CPSSVGVRGPDTQYF. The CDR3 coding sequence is TGTCCCAGCAGCGTAGGGGTTAGGGGGCCAGATACGCAGTATTTT.

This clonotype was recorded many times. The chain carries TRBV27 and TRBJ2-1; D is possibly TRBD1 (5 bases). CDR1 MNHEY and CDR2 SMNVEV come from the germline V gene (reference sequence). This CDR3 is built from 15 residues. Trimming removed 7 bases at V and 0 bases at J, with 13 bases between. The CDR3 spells CASKVTDSSYNEQFF. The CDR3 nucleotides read TGTGCCAGCAAGGTTACAGACAGCTCCTACAATGAGCAGTTCTTC.

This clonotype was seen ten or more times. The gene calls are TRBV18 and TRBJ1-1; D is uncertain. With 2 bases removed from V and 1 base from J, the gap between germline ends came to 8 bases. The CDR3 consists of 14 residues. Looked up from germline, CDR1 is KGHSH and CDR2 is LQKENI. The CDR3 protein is CASSPGATNTEAFF. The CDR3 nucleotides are TGTGCCAGCTCACCAGGCGCCACGAACACTGAAGCTTTCTTT. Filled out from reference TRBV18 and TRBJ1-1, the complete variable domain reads NAGVMQNPRHLVRRRGQEARLRCSPMKGHSHVYWYRQLPEEGLKFMVYLQKENIIDESGMPKERFSAEFPKEGPSILRIQQVVRGDSAAYFCASSPGATNTEAFFGQGTRLTVV.

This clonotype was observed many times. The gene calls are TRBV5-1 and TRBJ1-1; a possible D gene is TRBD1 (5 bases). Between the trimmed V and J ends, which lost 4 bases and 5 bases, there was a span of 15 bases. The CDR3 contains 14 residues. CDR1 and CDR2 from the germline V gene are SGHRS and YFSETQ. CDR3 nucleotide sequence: TGCGCCAGCAGCGCCATGGGGGAACGTACTGAAGCTTTCTTT. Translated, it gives CASSAMGERTEAFF. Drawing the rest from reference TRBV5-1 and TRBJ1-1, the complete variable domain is KAGVTQTPRYLIKTRGQQVTLSCSPISGHRSVSWYQQTPGQGLQFLFEYFSETQRNKGNFPGRFSGRQFSNSRSEMNVSTLELGDSALYLCASSAMGERTEAFFGQGTRLTVV.

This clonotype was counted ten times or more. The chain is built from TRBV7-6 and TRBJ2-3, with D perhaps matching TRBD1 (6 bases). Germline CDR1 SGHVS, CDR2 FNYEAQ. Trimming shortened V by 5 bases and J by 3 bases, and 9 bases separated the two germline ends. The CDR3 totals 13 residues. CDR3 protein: CASSITGTDTQYF. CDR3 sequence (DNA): TGTGCCAGCAGCATAACAGGGACAGATACGCAGTATTTT.

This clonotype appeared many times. In DNA form, the CDR3 reads TGTGCCAGCAGCTTAATGACCGGCGGAAGGAACACCGGGGAGCTGTTTTTT. Residues: CASSLMTGGRNTGELFF. The J gene is TRBJ2-2, the V gene TRBV7-9; D not resolved. Trimming took off 2 bases at V and 1 base at J, with 14 bases between the two ends. This CDR3 region has 17 residues. The germline gives CDR1 SEHNR, CDR2 FQNEAQ (reference sequence).

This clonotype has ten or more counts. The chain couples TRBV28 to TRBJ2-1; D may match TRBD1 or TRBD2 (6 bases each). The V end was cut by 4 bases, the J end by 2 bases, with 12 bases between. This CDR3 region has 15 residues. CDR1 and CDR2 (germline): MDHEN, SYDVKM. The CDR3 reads CASSSQGRPYNEQFF. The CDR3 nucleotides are TGTGCCAGCAGTTCCCAGGGGAGGCCCTACAATGAGCAGTTCTTC.

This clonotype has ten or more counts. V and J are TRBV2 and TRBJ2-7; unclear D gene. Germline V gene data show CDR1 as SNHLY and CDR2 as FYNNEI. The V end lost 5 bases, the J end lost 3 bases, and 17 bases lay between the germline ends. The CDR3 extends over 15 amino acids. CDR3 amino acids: CASSSRPGRNYEQYF. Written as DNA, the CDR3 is TGTGCCAGCAGTTCTAGGCCGGGCAGGAACTACGAGCAGTACTTC.

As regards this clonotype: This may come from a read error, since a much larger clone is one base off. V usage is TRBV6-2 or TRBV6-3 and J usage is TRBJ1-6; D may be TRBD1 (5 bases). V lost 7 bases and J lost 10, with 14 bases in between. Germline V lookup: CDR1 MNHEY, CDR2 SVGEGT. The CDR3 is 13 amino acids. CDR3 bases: TGTGCCAGCATTCGGAGGGGTAGCTCACCCCTCCACTTT. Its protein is CASIRRGSSPLHF.

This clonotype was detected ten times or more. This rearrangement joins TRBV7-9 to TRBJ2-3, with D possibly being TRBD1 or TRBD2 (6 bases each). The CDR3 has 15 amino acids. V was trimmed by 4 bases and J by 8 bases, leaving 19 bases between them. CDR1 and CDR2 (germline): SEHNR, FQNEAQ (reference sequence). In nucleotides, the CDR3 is TGTGCCAGCAGCTCGGGGCAGGGGACGGGGGTTACGCAGTATTTT. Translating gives CASSSGQGTGVTQYF.

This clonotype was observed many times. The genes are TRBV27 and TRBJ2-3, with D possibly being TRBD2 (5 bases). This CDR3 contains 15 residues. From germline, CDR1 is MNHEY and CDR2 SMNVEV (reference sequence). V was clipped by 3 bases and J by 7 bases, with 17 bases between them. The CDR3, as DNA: TGTGCCAGCAGTTTTTCAGGACTGGGCGTGAATACGCAGTATTTT. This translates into CASSFSGLGVNTQYF.

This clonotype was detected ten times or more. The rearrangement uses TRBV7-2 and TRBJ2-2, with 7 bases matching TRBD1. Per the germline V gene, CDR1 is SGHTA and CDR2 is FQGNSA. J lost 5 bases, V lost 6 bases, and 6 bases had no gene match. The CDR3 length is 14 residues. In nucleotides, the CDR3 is TGTGCCAGCAGTTTCGGGACAGTAACCGGGGAGCTGTTTTTT. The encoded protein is CASSFGTVTGELFF.

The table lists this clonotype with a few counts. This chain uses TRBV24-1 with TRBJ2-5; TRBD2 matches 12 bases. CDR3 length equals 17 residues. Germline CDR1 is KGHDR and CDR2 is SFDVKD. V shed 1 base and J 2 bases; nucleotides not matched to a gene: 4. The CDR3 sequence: CATSDFSTSGGQETQYF. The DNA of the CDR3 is TGTGCCACCAGTGATTTTTCGACTAGCGGGGGACAAGAGACCCAGTACTTC.

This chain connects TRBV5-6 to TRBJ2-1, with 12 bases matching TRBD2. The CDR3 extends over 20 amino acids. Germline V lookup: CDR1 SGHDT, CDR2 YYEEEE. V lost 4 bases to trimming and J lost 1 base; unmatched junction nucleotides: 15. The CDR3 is CASSLSSGGAGLRSYNEQFF. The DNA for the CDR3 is TGTGCCAGCAGCCTCTCTAGCGGGGGGGCCGGTTTGAGGTCCTACAATGAGCAGTTCTTC.

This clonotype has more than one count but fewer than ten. CDR3 protein: CASSQIQAFYEQYF. DNA for the CDR3: TGTGCCAGCAGCCAGATTCAGGCCTTCTACGAGCAGTACTTC. The chain joins TRBV5-6 to TRBJ2-7; no firm D call. The V end lost 4 bases, the J end lost 3 bases, and 14 bases lay between the germline ends. Germline values: CDR1 SGHDT, CDR2 YYEEEE. The CDR3 is made up of 14 amino acids.

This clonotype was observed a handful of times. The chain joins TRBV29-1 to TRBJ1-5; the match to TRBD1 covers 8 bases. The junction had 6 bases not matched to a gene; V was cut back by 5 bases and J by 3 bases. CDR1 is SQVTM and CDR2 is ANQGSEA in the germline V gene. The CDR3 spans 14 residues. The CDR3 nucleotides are TGCAGCGTTAAAACGGGACAGGACAATCAGCCCCAGCATTTT. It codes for CSVKTGQDNQPQHF.

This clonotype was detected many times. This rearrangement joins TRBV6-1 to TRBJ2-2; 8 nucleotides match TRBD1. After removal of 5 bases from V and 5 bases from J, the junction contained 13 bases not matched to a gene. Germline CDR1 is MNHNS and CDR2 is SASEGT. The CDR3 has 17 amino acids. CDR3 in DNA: TGTGCCAGCAGTCTTAGAACAGGGGGTGGTCGGACCGGGGAGCTGTTTTTT. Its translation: CASSLRTGGGRTGELFF.

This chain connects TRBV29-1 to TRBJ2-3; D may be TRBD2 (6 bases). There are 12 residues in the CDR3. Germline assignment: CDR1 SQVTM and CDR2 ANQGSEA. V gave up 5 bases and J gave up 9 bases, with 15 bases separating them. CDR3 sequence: CSVPGTPDTQYF. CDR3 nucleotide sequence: TGCAGCGTTCCCGGGACTCCGGACACGCAGTATTTT.

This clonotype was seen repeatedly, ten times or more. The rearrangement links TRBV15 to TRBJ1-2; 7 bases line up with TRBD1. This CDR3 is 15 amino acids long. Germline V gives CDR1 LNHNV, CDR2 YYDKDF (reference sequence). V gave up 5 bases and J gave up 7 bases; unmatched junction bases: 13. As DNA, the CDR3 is TGTGCCACCAGCCCAAGAGGAGGGGGCGGGAGTGGCTACACCTTC. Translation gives CATSPRGGGGSGYTF.

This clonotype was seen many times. The CDR3 sequence is CASSLAASPLHF. CDR3 in DNA: TGTGCCAGCAGCTTAGCGGCTTCACCCCTCCACTTT. The chain carries TRBV28 and TRBJ1-6; D ambiguous. This CDR3 region has 12 residues. CDR1 is MDHEN and CDR2 is SYDVKM in the germline V gene. Trimming removed 6 bases from V and 9 bases from J, with 9 bases in between.

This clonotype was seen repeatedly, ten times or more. The CDR3: CASSLTPTGVHSPLHF. The CDR3 nucleotides are TGTGCCAGCAGTTTAACCCCCACAGGGGTTCATTCACCCCTCCACTTT. The chain couples TRBV28 to TRBJ1-6, with 7 nucleotides matching TRBD1. CDR3 length: 16 amino acids. Per germline, CDR1 MDHEN and CDR2 SYDVKM. The V segment lost 2 bases and the J segment 8 bases; nucleotides outside the gene matches: 9. The variable domain in full, completed from reference TRBV28 and TRBJ1-6, reads DVKVTQSSRYLVKRTGEKVFLECVQDMDHENMFWYRQDPGLGLRLIYFSYDVKMKEKGDIPEGYSVSREKKERFSLILESASTNQTSMYLCASSLTPTGVHSPLHFGNGTRLTVT.

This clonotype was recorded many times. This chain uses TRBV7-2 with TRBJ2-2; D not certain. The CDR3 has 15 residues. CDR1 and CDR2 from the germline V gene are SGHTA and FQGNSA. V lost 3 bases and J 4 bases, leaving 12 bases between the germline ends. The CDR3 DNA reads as TGTGCCAGCAGCTTTGGTGGGGTGACCACCGGGGAGCTGTTTTTT. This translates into CASSFGGVTTGELFF.

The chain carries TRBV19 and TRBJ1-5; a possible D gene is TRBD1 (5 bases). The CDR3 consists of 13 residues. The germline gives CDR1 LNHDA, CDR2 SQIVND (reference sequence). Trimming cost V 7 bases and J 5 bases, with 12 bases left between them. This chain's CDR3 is CASKRGNYQPQHF. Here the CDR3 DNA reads TGTGCCAGTAAAAGGGGCAACTATCAGCCCCAGCATTTT.

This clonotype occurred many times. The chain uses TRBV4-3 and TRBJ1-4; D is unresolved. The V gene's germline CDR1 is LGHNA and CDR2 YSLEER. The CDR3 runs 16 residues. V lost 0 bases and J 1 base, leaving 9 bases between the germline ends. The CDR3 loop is CASSQDRQRTNEKLFF. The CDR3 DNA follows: TGCGCCAGCAGCCAAGATCGGCAGAGAACTAATGAAAAACTGTTTTTT.

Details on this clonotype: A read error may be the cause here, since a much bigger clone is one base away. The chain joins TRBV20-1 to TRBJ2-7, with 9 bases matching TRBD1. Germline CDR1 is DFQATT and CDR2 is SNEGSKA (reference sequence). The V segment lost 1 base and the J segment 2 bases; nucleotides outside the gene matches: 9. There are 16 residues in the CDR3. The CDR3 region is CSARAAGQGEAYEQYF. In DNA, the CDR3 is TGCAGTGCTAGAGCGGCGGGACAGGGTGAGGCCTACGAGCAGTACTTC.

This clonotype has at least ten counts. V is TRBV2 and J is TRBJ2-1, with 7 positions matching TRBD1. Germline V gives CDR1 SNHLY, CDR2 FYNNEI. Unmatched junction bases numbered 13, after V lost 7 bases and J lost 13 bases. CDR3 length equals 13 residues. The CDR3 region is CASKMTGIFGQFF. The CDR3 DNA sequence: TGTGCCAGCAAGATGACAGGGATATTTGGTCAGTTCTTC.

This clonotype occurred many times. For the CDR3, the DNA is TGTGCCAGCAGCCAGTTACAGGGGGTCTATGGCTACACCTTC. Its protein is CASSQLQGVYGYTF. The V and J genes are TRBV7-2 and TRBJ1-2; 8 bases are shared with TRBD1. The J segment lost 4 bases and the V segment lost 5 bases, leaving 6 bases of the junction unmatched. The CDR3 runs to 14 residues. CDR1 is SGHTA, CDR2 FQGNSA, per germline.

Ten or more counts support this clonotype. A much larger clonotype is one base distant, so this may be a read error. The CDR3: CASSLVSNQPQHF. Here the CDR3 DNA reads TGTGCCAGCAGCTTAGTCAGCAATCAGCCCCAGCATTTT. This chain joins TRBV28 and TRBJ1-5; D call uncertain. Trimming left V 6 bases short and J 1 base short, with 7 bases between. Germline loops: CDR1 MDHEN, CDR2 SYDVKM. This CDR3 is 13 amino acids long.